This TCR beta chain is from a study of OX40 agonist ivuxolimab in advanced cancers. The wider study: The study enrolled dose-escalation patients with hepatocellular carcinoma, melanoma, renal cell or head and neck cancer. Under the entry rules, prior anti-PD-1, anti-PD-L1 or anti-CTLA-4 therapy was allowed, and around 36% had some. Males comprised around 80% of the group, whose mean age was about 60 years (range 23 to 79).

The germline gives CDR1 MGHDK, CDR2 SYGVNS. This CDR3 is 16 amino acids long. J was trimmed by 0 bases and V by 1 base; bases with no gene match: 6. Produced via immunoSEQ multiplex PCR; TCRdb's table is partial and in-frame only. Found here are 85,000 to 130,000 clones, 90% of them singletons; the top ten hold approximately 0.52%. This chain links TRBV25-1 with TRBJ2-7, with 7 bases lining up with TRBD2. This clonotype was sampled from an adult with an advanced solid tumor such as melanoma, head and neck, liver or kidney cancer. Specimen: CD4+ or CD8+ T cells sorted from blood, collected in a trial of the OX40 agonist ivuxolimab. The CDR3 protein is CASSESGGRSSYEQYF. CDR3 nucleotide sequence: TGTGCCAGCAGTGAATCGGGCGGGAGATCCTCCTACGAGCAGTACTTC.